This TCR beta chain derives from a study of cytomegalovirus exposure and HLA in healthy donors (dated by TCRdb to 2016 to 2017). For the study in its entirety: An earlier analysis of roughly 610 of the donors reported 276 Gb of sequence data and 117 million unique TCR beta sequences obtained from some 200 million T cells. Around 300 gigabases of sequencing data and 70 million to 100 million unique TCR sequences were included in an early release covering 550 to 800 HLA-typed donors. Of the roughly 430 genotyped donors, over 70% fell in the genetic ancestry cluster associated with self-reported Caucasian donors. The study aimed to test whether signatures of past pathogen exposure could be identified by cataloging public T cell receptors. The study used immunosequencing to profile the T cell repertoires of approximately 690 subjects and linked those repertoires to cytomegalovirus serostatus. Along with the roughly 700-subject first cohort, a separate validation cohort of roughly 110 different subjects was used. High-throughput TCR immunosequencing, statistical association of individual TCRs with disease status, and machine learning were combined to predict cytomegalovirus infection status. A later analysis re-examined previously published TCR beta repertoires from over 500 donors and added high-resolution HLA genotyping to investigate patterns of TCR occurrence. The later analysis used no new phenotypic data to find candidate immune exposures, relying instead on TCR beta sequences and their occurrence across donors. In an earlier analysis of 587 of the donors, high-throughput TCR beta sequencing was used to judge whether each TCR beta V gene segment behaved as functional or pseudogenic. Donor age, sex, ethnicity and CMV serostatus were collected together with the repertoire data. Genome-wide SNP genotypes for about 65% of the 666 donors were used in a later genetic analysis, which treated that subset as a discovery cohort. Every repertoire in the discovery cohort had been generated on one and the same sequencing platform. HLA typing covered class I and class II loci at four-digit resolution. The number of typed donors differed by locus: about 620-640 for A, B, C, DRB1 and DQB1; approximately 520 for DQA1; 600 to 610 for DPA1; and some 450 for DPB1. Because of strong linkage in the cohort, roughly five DR-DQ haplotypes were treated as single units for association and clustering. On average, about 240,000 unique TCR beta nucleotide sequences were sequenced per donor among several hundred genotyped donors of the cohort, with roughly 19% of those sequences being non-productive. Points the paper makes about the study in general: In a later genetic analysis, fewer N-insertions in productive TCRs were reported among donors in an Asian-associated ancestry cluster than the roughly 670-donor mean. Most TCR sequences were seen in very few donors, while some public TCRs were found in many individuals. A cluster of highly shared sequence variants was judged likely to represent a technical artifact of the sequencing pipeline. For the cohort, immune exposure information was limited to CMV serostatus. The study gave a list of 150 to 200 TCR beta chains associated with cytomegalovirus. According to the authors, the approach could potentially be generalized to other disease states and immunological phenotypes. In a later analysis, several top co-occurrence clusters were reported to appear linked to parvovirus B19, influenza, CMV and Epstein-Barr virus. Correlated functional status among segregating V segments might be attributable to linkage disequilibrium, but an unknown experimental factor could not be ruled out. According to a later analysis, most CMV-associated TCR beta chains appeared to be HLA-restricted, and the HLA associations seemed to be driven largely by CMV exposure. The 87-base-pair reads could not distinguish some IMGT-functional V segments, including TRBV6-2 and TRBV6-3, so those segments were excluded. An earlier analysis of 587 of the donors showed that most TCR beta V segments appeared in productive rearrangements either about 87% or about 30% of the time, which broadly matched IMGT annotations. The classifier was reported to diagnose cytomegalovirus status with high specificity and sensitivity in both the original cohort and the validation cohort. Compared with equally common non-associated chains, HLA-associated TCR beta chains in a later analysis were more clonally expanded and had lower generation probabilities. HLA typing was unavailable for some donors at each locus, so association tests used only the typed subset. Roughly uniform sequencing depth across donors was assumed in presence/absence analyses, although this assumption may not hold. A few of the identified cytomegalovirus-associated TCR beta chains were confirmed in vitro to be specific for cytomegalovirus antigens. Assigning TCR associations to individual alleles was difficult when HLA alleles, especially DR and DQ, strongly co-occurred. Only TCR beta chains were sequenced in this cohort, and the absence of alpha or paired-chain data limited detectable features. Fewer than 20 rarely observed V segments, including chromosome 9 orphons, were excluded from the earlier analysis of several hundred of the donors because counts were too low. Specific HLA alleles were associated with 16,951 TCR beta sequences at a false discovery rate of 0.05 in a later analysis. A further reported finding was that TCR beta sequences accurately predicted the HLA-A and HLA-B alleles for most subjects in the first cohort. A later analysis found that TCR association rates varied across HLA loci, with DRB1 alleles showing the most associated TCRs and HLA-C alleles the fewest. An association between a missense DCLRE1C variant and V-gene and J-gene trimming of TCR beta chains was found in a later genetic analysis and replicated in an independent cohort.

The protocol used for the library was the immunoSEQ multiplex PCR assay. The multiplex PCR relied on a mix of 60 forward primers for TCR Vbeta segments and 13 reverse primers for TCR Jbeta segments. A multiplex PCR assay on genomic DNA amplified the CDR3 region of rearranged TCR beta genes. The Illumina HiSeq System was used to sequence the amplified TCR beta libraries as 87-base-pair reads. Per the authors' processing: Across the roughly 640 repertoires, a later analysis counted tens of millions of unique TCR beta chains, 8.5 million to 12 million of which were shared by at least two donors. Raw reads were error-corrected and collapsed into unique sequences with a nearest-neighbor algorithm that merged closely related sequences to remove PCR and sequencing errors. V, D and J gene segments were assigned by aligning CDR3 sequences to IMGT reference sequences. For a sequence to be retained, at least a six-nucleotide match to both a V gene segment and a J gene segment was required. Rearrangements were classified as productive when the CDR3 lacked stop codons and remained in frame with V and J, and all other rearrangements were classified as non-productive. Following IMGT convention, CDR3 was defined as the stretch from the second conserved V-encoded cysteine to the conserved J-encoded phenylalanine. The earlier analysis of 450 to 750 of the donors excluded any sequence lacking an unambiguous match to a single V gene segment. An earlier analysis of 587 of the donors called V segments functional above 56.7% productive rearrangements and segregating when the between-donor standard deviation exceeded 5%. A statistical classification framework was developed to diagnose cytomegalovirus status using the catalog of TCR beta chain sequences. V and J gene assignment, in a later analysis, came from comparing TCR nucleotide sequences with IMGT/GENE-DB human TR gene sequences. The TCRdist pipeline was used in a later analysis to assign CDR3 sequences and most-parsimonious VDJ recombination scenarios. A later analysis defined each TCR beta chain by its CDR3 amino acid sequence plus V-gene family, and excluded reads lacking a unique V-gene family. To address suspected cross-contamination and a sequencing artifact, a later analysis removed 592 highly shared, low-generation-probability nucleotide sequences. In a later analysis, a clonal expansion index for each public chain was calculated from normalized within-repertoire ranks of inferred template counts. Generation probabilities in a later analysis came from a VDJ recombination model fitted to out-of-frame rearrangements, and those results were checked against IGoR. In a later analysis, TCR-TCR, TCR-HLA and TCR-CMV co-occurrence was scored with hypergeometric tests, and a repertoire-size bias correction was applied to TCR pairs. A later analysis estimated false discovery rates by permuting HLA or CMV assignments 20 times. In a later analysis, co-occurring TCRs were grouped using DBSCAN, and TCRdist sequence similarity was added for clustering within HLA-allele-positive subsets. Repertoires with fewer than 30,000 or more than 120,000 public chains, plus five repertoires with anomalous nucleotide sharing, were excluded from co-occurrence clustering. As stored in TCRdb, this immuneACCESS dataset retains in-frame rearrangements with V and J assigned. A fraction of the clones does not appear; measured against another copy, unresolved V genes explain less than half of the discrepancy, and the remainder lacks a known reason. V and J calls plus clone size are reproduced from that table; the DNA served to infer D and trimming. This sample comprises 200,000 to 250,000 clones, 77% of them detected only once. Around 2.9% of the sample is in the top ten clones.

The cohort comprised some 730 healthy bone marrow donors. At the time of sampling, all cohort members were nominally healthy, though unrecorded immune exposures were likely present. The donor tested CMV seropositive and was one of the 289 seropositive cohort members. Every donor gave a peripheral blood sample, and the peripheral blood mononuclear cells from that sample were used for TCR beta sequencing. Genomic DNA was extracted from the blood cell samples with the Qiagen DNeasy Blood Extraction Kit. Concerning this clone: Its antigen is unknown. No base quality values were provided; no much bigger clone lies one nucleotide off.

CDR3 length: 15 amino acids, cysteine to phenylalanine. Of all the DNA, just the CDR3 is kept, 45 bases in frame from base 1. CDR1 SEHNR and CDR2 FQNEAQ are derived from the germline V gene (reference sequence). The sequencing input was PBMCs. This receptor was taken from a woman between 55 and 75 years old in good health and CMV-seropositive. The chain uses TRBV7-9 and TRBJ2-5; tentative D gene TRBD2, with 6 bases matching. The J call may not be correct, given that the DNA end is closer to TRBJ2-7. CDR3 sequence: CASSFGRGSGYEQYF. At the DNA level, the sequence is TGTGCCAGCAGCTTTGGTAGGGGTAGCGGCTACGAGCAGTACTTC.